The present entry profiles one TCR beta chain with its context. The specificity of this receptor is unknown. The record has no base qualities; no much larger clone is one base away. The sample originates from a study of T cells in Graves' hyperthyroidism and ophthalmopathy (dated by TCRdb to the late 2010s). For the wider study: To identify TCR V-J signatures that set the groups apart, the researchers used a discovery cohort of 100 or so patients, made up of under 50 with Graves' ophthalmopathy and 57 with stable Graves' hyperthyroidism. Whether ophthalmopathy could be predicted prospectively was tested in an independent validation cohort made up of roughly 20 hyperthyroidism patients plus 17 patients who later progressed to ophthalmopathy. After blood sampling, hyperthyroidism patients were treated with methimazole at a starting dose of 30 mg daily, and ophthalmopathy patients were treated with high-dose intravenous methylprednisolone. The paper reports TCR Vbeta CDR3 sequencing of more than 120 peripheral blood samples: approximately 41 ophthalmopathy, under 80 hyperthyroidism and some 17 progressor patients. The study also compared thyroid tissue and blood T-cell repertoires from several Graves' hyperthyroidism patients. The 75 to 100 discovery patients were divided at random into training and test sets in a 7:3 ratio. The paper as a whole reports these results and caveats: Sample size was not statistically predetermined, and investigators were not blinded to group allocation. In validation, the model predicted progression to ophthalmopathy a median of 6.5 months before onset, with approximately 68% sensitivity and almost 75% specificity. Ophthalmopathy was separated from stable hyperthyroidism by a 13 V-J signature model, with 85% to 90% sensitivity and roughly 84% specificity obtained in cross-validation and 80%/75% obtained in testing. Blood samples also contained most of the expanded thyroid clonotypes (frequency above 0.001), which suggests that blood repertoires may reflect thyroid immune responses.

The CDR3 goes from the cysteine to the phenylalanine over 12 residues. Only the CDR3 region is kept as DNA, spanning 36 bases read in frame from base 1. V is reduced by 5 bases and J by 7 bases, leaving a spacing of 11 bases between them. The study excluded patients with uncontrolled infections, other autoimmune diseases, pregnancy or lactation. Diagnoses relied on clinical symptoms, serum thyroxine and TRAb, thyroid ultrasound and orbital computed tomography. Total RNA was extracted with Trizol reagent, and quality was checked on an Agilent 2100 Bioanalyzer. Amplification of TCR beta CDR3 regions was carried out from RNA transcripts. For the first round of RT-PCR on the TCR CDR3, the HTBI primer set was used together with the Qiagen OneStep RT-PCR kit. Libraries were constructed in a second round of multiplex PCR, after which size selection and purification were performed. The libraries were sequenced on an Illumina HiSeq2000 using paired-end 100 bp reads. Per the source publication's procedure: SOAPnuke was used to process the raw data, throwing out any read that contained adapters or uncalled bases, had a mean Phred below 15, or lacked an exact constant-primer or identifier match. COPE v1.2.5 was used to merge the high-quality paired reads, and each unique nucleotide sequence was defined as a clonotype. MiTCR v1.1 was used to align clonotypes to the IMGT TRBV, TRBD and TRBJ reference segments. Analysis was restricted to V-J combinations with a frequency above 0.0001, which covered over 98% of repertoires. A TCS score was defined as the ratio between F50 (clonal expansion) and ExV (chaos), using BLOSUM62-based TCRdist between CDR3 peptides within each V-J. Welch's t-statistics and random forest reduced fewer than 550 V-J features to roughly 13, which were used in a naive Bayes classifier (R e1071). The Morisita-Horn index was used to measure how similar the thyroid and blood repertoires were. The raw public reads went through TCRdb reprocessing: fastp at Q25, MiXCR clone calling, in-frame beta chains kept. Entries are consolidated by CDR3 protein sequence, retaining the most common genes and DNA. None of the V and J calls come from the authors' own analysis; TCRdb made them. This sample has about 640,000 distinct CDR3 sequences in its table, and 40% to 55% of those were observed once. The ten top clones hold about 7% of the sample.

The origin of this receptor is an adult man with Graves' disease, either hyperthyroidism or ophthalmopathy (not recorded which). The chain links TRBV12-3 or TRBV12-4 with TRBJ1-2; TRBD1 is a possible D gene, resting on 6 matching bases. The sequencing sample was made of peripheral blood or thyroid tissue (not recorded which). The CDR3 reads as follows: CASSPMTGGYTF. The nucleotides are TGTGCCAGCAGTCCAATGACAGGTGGCTACACCTTC.